This T cell receptor (beta chain) was obtained from a study of regulatory T cells in long-lasting Graves disease. Study findings and constraints: Persistent disease showed a preference for TRBV28, TRBJ1-2 and TRBJ2-5.

Both iRepertoire HTBI primers and Arm-PCR of CDR3 regions were used to build the TCR beta libraries. From the multiplex PCR reads, TCRdb called clonotypes with MiXCR, one entry per CDR3 protein. Here the sample spans roughly 400,000 distinct CDR3 sequences, 21% being singletons. The CDR3 loop spans 13 amino acids. CDR1 and CDR2 from the germline V gene are SEHNR and FQNEAQ (reference sequence). Deletions cut 5 bases from V and 8 bases from J, with 13 bases between. Remarks on this clonotype: Its cognate antigen is unknown.

Noted time point: persistent/refractory GD, antithyroid drugs over 5 years with positive TRAb. Extracted RNA from PBMCs served as the source of the TCR library. This sequence was found in a female donor with Graves disease. This material consisted of peripheral blood mononuclear cells (PBMCs), taken when the disease was refractory, from a patient treated with antithyroid drugs. J is TRBJ2-4 and V is TRBV7-9; a possible D gene is TRBD2 (5 bases). The CDR3 loop is CASSLSEGHIQYF. CDR3 sequence (DNA): TGTGCCAGCAGCCTAAGTGAGGGCCACATTCAGTACTTC.